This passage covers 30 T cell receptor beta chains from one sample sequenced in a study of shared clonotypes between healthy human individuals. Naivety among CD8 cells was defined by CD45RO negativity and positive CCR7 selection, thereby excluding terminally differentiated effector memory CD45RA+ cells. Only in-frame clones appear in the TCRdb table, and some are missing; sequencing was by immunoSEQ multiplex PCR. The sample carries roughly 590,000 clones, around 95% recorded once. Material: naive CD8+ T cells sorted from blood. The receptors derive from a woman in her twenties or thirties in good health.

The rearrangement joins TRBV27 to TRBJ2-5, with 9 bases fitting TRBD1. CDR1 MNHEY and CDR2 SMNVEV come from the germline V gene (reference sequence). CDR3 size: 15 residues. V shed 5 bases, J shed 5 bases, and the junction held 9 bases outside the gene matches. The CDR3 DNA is TGTGCCAGCAGTCCCCGGGACAGGGAGAGGGAGACCCAGTACTTC. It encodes CASSPRDRERETQYF.

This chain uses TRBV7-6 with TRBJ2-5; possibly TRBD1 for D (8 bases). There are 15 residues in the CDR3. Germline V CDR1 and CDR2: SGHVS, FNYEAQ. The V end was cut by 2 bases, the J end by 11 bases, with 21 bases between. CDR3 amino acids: CASSLLTGGVREQYF. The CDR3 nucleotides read TGTGCCAGCAGCTTACTCACAGGGGGGGTGAGGGAGCAGTACTTC. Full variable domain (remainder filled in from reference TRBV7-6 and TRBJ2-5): GAGVSQSPRYKVTKRGQDVALRCDPISGHVSLYWYRQALGQGPEFLTYFNYEAQQDKSGLPNDRFSAERPEGSISTLTIQRTEQRDSAMYRCASSLLTGGVREQYFGPGTRLLVL.

In DNA, the CDR3 is TGCGCCAGCAGCTCGACTCTAGAATCCTACGAGCAGTACTTC. Its translation: CASSSTLESYEQYF. This chain links TRBV5-1 with TRBJ2-7; D remains ambiguous. Deletions cut 3 bases from V and 1 base from J, with 11 bases between. Germline V CDR1 and CDR2: SGHRS, YFSETQ. The CDR3 has 14 amino acids. Drawing the rest from reference TRBV5-1 and TRBJ2-7, the complete variable domain is KAGVTQTPRYLIKTRGQQVTLSCSPISGHRSVSWYQQTPGQGLQFLFEYFSETQRNKGNFPGRFSGRQFSNSRSEMNVSTLELGDSALYLCASSSTLESYEQYFGPGTRLTVT.

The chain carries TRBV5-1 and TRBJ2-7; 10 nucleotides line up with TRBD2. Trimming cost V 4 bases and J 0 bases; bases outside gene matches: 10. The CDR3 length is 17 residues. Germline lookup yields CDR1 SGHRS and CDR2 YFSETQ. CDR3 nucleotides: TGCGCCAGCAGCCCAGGGGCGACTAGCGGGTTCTCCTACGAGCAGTACTTC. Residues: CASSPGATSGFSYEQYF. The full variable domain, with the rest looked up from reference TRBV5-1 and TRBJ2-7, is KAGVTQTPRYLIKTRGQQVTLSCSPISGHRSVSWYQQTPGQGLQFLFEYFSETQRNKGNFPGRFSGRQFSNSRSEMNVSTLELGDSALYLCASSPGATSGFSYEQYFGPGTRLTVT.

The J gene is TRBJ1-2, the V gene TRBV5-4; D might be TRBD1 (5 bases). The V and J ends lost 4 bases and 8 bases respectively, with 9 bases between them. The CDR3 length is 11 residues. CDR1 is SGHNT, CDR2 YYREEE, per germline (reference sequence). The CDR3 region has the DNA TGTGCCAGCAGCCGGGGGGACGGCTACACCTTC. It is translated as CASSRGDGYTF.

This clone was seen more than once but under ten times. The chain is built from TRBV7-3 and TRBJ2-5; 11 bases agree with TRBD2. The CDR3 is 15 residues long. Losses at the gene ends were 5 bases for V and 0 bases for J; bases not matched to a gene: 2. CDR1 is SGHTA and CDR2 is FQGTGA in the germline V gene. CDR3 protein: CASSPGLADQETQYF. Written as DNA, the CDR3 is TGTGCCAGCAGCCCGGGACTAGCGGACCAAGAGACCCAGTACTTC.

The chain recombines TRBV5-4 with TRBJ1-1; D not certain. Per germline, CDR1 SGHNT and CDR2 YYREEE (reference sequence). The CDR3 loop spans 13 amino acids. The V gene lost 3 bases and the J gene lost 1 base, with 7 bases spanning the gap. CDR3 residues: CASSSHGNTEAFF. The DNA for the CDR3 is TGTGCCAGCAGCTCCCACGGGAACACTGAAGCTTTCTTT.

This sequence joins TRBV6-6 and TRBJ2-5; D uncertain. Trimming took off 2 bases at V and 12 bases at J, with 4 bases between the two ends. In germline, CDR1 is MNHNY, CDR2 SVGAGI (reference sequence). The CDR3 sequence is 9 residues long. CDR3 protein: CASSYPKYF. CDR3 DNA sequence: TGTGCCAGCAGTTACCCGAAGTACTTC.

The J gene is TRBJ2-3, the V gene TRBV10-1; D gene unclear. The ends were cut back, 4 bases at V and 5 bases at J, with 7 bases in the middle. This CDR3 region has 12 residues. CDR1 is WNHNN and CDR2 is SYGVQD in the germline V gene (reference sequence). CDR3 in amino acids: CASSGEQDTQYF. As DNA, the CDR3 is TGCGCCAGCAGTGGGGAACAAGATACGCAGTATTTT.

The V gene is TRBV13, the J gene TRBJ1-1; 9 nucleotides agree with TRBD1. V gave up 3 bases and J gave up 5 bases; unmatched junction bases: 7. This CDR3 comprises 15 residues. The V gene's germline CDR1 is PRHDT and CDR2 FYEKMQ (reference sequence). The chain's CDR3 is CASSFEGTGRTEAFF. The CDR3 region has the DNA TGTGCCAGCAGCTTTGAGGGGACAGGGAGGACTGAAGCTTTCTTT.

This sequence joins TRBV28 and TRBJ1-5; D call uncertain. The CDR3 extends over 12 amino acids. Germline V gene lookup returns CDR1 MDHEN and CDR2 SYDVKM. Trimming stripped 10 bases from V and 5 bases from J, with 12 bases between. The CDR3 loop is CATIDGYQPQHF. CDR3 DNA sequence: TGTGCCACCATTGACGGTTATCAGCCCCAGCATTTT.

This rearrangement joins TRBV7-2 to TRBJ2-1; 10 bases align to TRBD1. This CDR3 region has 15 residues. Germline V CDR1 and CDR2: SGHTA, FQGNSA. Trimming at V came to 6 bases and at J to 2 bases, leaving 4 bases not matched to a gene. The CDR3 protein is CASSPGTGAYNEQFF. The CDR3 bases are TGTGCCAGCAGTCCCGGGACAGGGGCCTACAATGAGCAGTTCTTC. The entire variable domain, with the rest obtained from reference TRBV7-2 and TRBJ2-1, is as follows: GAGVSQSPSNKVTEKGKDVELRCDPISGHTALYWYRQSLGQGLEFLIYFQGNSAPDKSGLPSDRFSAERTGGSVSTLTIQRTQQEDSAVYLCASSPGTGAYNEQFFGPGTRLTVL.

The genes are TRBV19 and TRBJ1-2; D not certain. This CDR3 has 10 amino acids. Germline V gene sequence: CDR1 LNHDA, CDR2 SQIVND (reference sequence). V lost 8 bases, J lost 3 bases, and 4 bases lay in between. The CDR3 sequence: CASRDYGYTF. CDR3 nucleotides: TGTGCCAGTCGCGACTATGGCTACACCTTC.

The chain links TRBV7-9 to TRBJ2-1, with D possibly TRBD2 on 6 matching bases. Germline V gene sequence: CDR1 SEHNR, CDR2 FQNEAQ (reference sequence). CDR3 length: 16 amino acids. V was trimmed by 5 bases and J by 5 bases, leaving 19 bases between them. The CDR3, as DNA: TGTGCCAGCAGCGCCCTCGGGGCGGGACCCAACAATGAGCAGTTCTTC. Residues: CASSALGAGPNNEQFF.

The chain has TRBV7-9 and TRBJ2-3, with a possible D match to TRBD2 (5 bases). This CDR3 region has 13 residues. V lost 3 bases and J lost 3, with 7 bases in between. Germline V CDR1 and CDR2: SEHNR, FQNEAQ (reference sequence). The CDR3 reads CASSFVATDTQYF. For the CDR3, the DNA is TGTGCCAGCAGCTTCGTAGCGACAGATACGCAGTATTTT.

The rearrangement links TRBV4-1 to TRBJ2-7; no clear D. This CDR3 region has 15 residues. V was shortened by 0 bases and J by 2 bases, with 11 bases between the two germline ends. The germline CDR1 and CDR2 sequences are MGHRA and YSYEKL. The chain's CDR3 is CASSQDVRTTYEQYF. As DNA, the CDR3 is TGCGCCAGCAGCCAAGATGTTAGGACCACCTACGAGCAGTACTTC.

The CDR3 spells CASSIIAVMNTEAFF. In nucleotides, the CDR3 is TGTGCCAGTAGTATTATAGCGGTAATGAACACTGAAGCTTTCTTT. The chain has TRBV19 and TRBJ1-1; unclear D gene. The germline CDR1 and CDR2 sequences are LNHDA and SQIVND (reference sequence). The CDR3 totals 15 residues. V gave up 3 bases and J gave up 0 bases, with 11 bases separating them.

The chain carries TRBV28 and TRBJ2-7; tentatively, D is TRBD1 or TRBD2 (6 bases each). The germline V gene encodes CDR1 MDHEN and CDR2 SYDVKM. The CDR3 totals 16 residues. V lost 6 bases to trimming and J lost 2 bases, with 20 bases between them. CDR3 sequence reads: CASSPPPGAATYEQYF. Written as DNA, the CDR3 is TGTGCCAGCAGCCCACCCCCGGGGGCAGCGACCTACGAGCAGTACTTC.

CDR3 protein: CASSGPDQPQHF. The CDR3 coding sequence is TGTGCCAGCAGCGGCCCGGATCAGCCCCAGCATTTT. This chain links TRBV9 with TRBJ1-5; D unresolved. Per germline, CDR1 SGDLS and CDR2 YYNGEE. CDR3 length: 12 amino acids. V dropped 3 bases and J dropped 5 bases, with 6 bases sitting between them.

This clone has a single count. CDR3 protein: CASSSSGGVVEQYF. The CDR3 region has the DNA TGTGCCAGCAGCTCTAGCGGGGGGGTTGTGGAGCAGTACTTC. The V gene is TRBV7-9, the J gene TRBJ2-7; TRBD2 matches at 12 bases. The CDR3 length is 14 residues. Germline loops: CDR1 SEHNR, CDR2 FQNEAQ (reference sequence). V was clipped by 4 bases and J by 7 bases; unmatched bases: 5.

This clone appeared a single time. CDR3 bases: TGTGCCAGCAGCGTGACAGGGGTCGGTGGCTACACCTTC. Translating it yields CASSVTGVGGYTF. The chain has TRBV9 and TRBJ1-2; 8 bases agree with TRBD1. J lost 7 bases, V lost 2 bases, and 4 bases had no gene match. This CDR3 has 13 residues. In germline, CDR1 is SGDLS, CDR2 YYNGEE.

This CDR3 reads CASSSNSNTEAFF. For the CDR3, the DNA is TGTGCCAGCAGCTCCAATAGTAACACTGAAGCTTTCTTT. V gene TRBV13 combines with J gene TRBJ1-1; D gene uncertain. The germline gives CDR1 PRHDT, CDR2 FYEKMQ (reference sequence). This CDR3 is built from 13 residues. Trimming left V 4 bases short and J 2 bases short, with 8 bases between.

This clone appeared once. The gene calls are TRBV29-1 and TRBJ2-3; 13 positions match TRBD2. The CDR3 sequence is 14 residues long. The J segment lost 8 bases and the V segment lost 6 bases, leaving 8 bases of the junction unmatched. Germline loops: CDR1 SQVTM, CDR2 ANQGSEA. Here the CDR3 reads CSVIGTSGMGTQYF. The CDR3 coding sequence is TGCAGCGTCATAGGGACTAGCGGGATGGGTACGCAGTATTTT.

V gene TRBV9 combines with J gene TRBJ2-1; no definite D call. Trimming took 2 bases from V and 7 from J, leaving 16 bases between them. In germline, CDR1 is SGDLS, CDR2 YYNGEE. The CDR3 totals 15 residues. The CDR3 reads CASSVSGRSSNEQFF. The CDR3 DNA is TGTGCCAGCAGCGTTAGTGGGCGGTCCTCAAATGAGCAGTTCTTC.

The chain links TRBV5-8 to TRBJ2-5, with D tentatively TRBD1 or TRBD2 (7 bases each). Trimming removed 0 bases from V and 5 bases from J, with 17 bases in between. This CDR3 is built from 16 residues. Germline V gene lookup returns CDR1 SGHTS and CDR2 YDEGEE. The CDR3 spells CASSLAGEGAYETQYF. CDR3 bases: TGTGCCAGCAGCTTGGCGGGGGAGGGGGCCTACGAGACCCAGTACTTC.

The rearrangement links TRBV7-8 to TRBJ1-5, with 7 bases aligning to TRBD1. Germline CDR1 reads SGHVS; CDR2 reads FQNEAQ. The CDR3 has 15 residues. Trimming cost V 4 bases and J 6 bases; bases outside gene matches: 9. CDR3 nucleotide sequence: TGTGCCAGCAGCTCCAGTAGGGGGCGCGGTCAGCCCCAGCATTTT. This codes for CASSSSRGRGQPQHF.

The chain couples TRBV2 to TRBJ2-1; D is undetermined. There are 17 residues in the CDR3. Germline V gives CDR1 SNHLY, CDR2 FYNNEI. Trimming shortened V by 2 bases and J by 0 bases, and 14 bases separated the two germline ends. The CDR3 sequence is CASSESGSPSSYNEQFF. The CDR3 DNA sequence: TGTGCCAGCAGTGAATCGGGTAGCCCTAGCTCCTACAATGAGCAGTTCTTC.

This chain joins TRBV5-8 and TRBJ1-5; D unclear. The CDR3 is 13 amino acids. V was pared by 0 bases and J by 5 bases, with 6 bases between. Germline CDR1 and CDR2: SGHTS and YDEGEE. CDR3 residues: CASSLAWDQPQHF. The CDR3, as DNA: TGTGCCAGCAGCTTGGCGTGGGATCAGCCCCAGCATTTT.

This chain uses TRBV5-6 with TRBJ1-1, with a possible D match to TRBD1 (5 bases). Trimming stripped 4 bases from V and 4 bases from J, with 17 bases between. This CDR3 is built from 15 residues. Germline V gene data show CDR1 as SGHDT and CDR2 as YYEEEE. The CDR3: CASSPLLGVLTEAFF. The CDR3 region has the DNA TGTGCCAGCAGCCCCCTCTTAGGGGTCCTCACTGAAGCTTTCTTT.

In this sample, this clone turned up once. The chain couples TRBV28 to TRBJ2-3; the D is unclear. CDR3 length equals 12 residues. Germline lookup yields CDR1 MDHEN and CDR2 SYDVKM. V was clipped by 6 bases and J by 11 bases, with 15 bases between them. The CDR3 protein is CASSLRAVRQYF. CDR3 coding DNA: TGTGCCAGCAGCCTCCGGGCCGTAAGGCAGTATTTT.